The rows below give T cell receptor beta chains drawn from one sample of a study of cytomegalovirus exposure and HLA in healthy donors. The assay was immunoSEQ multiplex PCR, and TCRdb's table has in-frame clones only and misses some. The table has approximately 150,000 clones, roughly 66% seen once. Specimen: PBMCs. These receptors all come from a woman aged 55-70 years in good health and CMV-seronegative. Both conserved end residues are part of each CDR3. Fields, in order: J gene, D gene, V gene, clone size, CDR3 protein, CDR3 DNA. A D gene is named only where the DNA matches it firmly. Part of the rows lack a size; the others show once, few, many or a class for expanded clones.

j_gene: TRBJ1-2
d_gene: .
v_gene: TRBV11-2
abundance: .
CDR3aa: CASSSWGRNYGYTF
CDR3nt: TGTGCCAGCAGTTCTTGGGGGCGAAACTATGGCTACACCTTC

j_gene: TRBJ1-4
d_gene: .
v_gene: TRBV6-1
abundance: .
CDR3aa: CASSGGLATNEKLFF
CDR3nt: TGTGCCAGCAGTGGCGGACTTGCAACTAATGAAAAACTGTTTTTT

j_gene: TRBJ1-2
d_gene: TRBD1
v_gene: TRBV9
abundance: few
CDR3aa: CASSATGTGWSYGYTF
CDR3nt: TGTGCCAGCAGCGCCACGGGGACAGGGTGGAGCTATGGCTACACCTTC

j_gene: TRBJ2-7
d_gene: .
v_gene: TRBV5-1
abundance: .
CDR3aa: CASSLARGYEQYF
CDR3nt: TGCGCCAGCAGCTTGGCTAGAGGCTACGAGCAGTACTTC

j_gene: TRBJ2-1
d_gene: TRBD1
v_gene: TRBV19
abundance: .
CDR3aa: CASSLTGTGGYNEQFF
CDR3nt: TGTGCCAGTAGCCTGACCGGGACAGGGGGTTACAATGAGCAGTTCTTC

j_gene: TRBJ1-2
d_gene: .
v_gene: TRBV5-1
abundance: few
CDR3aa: CASSLLSKAGIVYGYTF
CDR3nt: TGCGCCAGCAGCTTGCTTTCCAAGGCAGGGATTGTTTATGGCTACACCTTC

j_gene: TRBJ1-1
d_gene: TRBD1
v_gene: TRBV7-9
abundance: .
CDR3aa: CASSLWTGANTEAFF
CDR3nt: TGTGCCAGCAGCTTATGGACAGGGGCCAACACTGAAGCTTTCTTT

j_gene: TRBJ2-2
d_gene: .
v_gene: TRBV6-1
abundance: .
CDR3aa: CASSAQGPGELFF
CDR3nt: TGTGCCAGCAGTGCACAGGGCCCCGGGGAGCTGTTTTTT

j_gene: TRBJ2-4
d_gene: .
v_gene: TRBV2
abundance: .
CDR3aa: CASSPQGPAGTKNIQYF
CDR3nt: TGTGCCAGCAGTCCGCAGGGTCCAGCCGGAACCAAAAACATTCAGTACTTC

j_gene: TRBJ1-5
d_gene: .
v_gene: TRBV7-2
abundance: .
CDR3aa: CASSLASKNQPQHF
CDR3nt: TGTGCCAGCAGCTTAGCGAGCAAAAATCAGCCCCAGCATTTT

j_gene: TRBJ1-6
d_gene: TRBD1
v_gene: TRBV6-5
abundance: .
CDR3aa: CASSPGTGSSPLHF
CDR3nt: TGTGCCAGCAGTCCCGGGACAGGTAGTTCACCCCTCCACTTT

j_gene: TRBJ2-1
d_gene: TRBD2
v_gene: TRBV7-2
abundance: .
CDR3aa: CASSWRGLPLSSYNEQFF
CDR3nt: TGTGCCAGCAGCTGGCGGGGACTACCCCTAAGCTCCTACAATGAGCAGTTCTTC

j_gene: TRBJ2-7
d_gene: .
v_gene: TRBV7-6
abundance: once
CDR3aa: CASSLADNGEQYF
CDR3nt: TGTGCCAGCAGCTTAGCGGACAATGGCGAGCAGTACTTC

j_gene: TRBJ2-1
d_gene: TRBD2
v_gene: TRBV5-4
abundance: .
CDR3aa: CASSGGLAGWVGNEQFF
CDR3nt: TGTGCCAGCAGCGGTGGACTAGCGGGGTGGGTCGGAAATGAGCAGTTCTTC

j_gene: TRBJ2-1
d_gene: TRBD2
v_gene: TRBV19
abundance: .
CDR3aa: CASAGTSGSWSNEQFF
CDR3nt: TGTGCCAGCGCTGGGACTAGCGGGAGTTGGTCGAATGAGCAGTTCTTC

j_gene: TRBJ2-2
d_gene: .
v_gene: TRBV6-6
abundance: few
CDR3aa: CASSSGSTGELFF
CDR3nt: TGTGCCAGCAGTTCAGGGTCGACCGGGGAGCTGTTTTTT

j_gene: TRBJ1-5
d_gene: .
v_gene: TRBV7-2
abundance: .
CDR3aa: CASSWGPQAQHF
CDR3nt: TGTGCCAGCAGCTGGGGGCCGCAGGCCCAGCATTTT

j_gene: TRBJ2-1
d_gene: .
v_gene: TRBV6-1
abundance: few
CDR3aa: CASSGGWGVKRNEQFF
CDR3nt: TGTGCCAGCAGTGGGGGTTGGGGGGTAAAACGCAATGAGCAGTTCTTC

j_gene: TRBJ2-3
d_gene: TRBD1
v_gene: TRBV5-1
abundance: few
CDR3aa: CASRQGALFTDTQYF
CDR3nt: TGCGCCAGCAGACAGGGGGCTCTCTTCACAGATACGCAGTATTTT

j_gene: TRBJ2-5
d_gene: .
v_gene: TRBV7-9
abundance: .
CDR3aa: CSSSLAPRSVQETQYF
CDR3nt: TGTTCCAGCAGCTTAGCCCCCAGAAGTGTCCAAGAGACCCAGTACTTC

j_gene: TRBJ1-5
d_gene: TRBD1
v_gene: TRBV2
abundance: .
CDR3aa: CASSVDRGSNQPQHF
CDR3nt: TGTGCCAGCAGTGTGGACAGGGGGTCCAATCAGCCCCAGCATTTT

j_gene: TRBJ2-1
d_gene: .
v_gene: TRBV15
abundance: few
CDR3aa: CATSRDQISNEQFF
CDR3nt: TGTGCCACCAGCAGAGATCAGATATCCAATGAGCAGTTCTTC

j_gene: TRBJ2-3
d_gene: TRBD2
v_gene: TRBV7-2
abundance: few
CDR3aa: CASSPGTSKTDTQYF
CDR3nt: TGTGCCAGCAGCCCGGGGACTAGCAAGACAGATACGCAGTATTTT

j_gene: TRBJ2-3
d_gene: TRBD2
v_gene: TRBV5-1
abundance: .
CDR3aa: CASSLPSGRGVSTDTQYF
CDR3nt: TGCGCCAGCAGCTTGCCTAGCGGGAGAGGGGTTAGCACAGATACGCAGTATTTT

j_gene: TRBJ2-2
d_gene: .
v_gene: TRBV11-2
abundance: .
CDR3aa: CASSLTTTGELFF
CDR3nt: TGTGCCAGCAGCTTAACTACCACCGGGGAGCTGTTTTTT

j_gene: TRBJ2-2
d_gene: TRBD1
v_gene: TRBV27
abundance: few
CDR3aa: CASSFGTGMFTGELFF
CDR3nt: TGTGCCAGCAGTTTCGGGACAGGGATGTTTACCGGGGAGCTGTTTTTT

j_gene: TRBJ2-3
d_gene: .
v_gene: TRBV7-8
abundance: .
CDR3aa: CASSYAGNWGDTQYF
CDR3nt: TGTGCCAGCAGCTACGCAGGGAACTGGGGTGATACGCAGTATTTT